This TCR beta chain was recorded in a study of OX40 agonist ivuxolimab in advanced cancers. In the study overall: Ivuxolimab was administered intravenously to patients at 0.01 to 10 mg/kg every 2 weeks. Study-wide results and limits: More expanded clones were seen, on average, in CD8+ T cells than in CD4+.

This clone was found many times. Its antigen is unknown. Produced via immunoSEQ multiplex PCR; TCRdb's table is partial and in-frame only. The data show about 70,000 clones, with 81% seen just once and 5% held by the top ten. This TCR was sampled from an adult with an advanced solid tumor such as melanoma, head and neck, liver or kidney cancer. The input for sequencing was CD4+ or CD8+ T cells sorted from blood, taken in a trial of the OX40 agonist ivuxolimab.

The CDR3 DNA is TGTGCCAGCAGCGTACGTTCCTCTAGCGGCAGCTCCTACAATGAGCAGTTCTTC. This encodes CASSVRSSSGSSYNEQFF. The genes are TRBV9 and TRBJ2-1, with 7 bases aligning to TRBD2. Germline CDR1 SGDLS, CDR2 YYNGEE. V trimming: 1 base; J trimming: 0 bases; junction bases outside the gene matches: 10. This CDR3 is built from 18 residues. The full variable domain, in which reference TRBV9 and TRBJ2-1 provide the parts outside the CDR3, is DSGVTQTPKHLITATGQRVTLRCSPRSGDLSVYWYQQSLDQGLQFLIQYYNGEERAKGNILERFSAQQFPDLHSELNLSSLELGDSALYFCASSVRSSSGSSYNEQFFGPGTRLTVL.